The TCR beta chain under discussion was sequenced for a study of T cells in women clearing cervical HPV infection. Losses at the gene ends were 2 bases for V and 0 bases for J; bases not matched to a gene: 8. Germline assignment: CDR1 SGHTA and CDR2 FQGTGA. The CDR3 consists of 17 residues. TCRdb's table, derived via immunoSEQ multiplex PCR, lists solely in-frame clones and lacks some. In total, the table holds fewer than 40,000 clones. As to this clone: The DNA ends 3 residues before the CDR3 does, and the rest of the CDR3 is filled in from the germline J gene.

This chain uses TRBV7-3 with TRBJ1-1; 8 nucleotides match TRBD1. The sequencing input was blood buffy coat. The source is a woman between 18 and 70 years old with a cervical HPV16 infection that either progressed to CIN3+ or cleared (not recorded which). This CDR3 is CASSLAAGGTMNTEAFF. The sequenced CDR3 bases are TGTGCCAGCAGCTTAGCGGCAGGGGGCACAATGAACACTGAA. The variable domain in full, completed from reference TRBV7-3 and TRBJ1-1, reads GAGVSQTPSNKVTEKGKYVELRCDPISGHTALYWYRQSLGQGPEFLIYFQGTGAADDSGLPNDRFFAVRPEGSVSTLKIQRTERGDSAVYLCASSLAAGGTMNTEAFFGQGTRLTVV.